This TCR beta chain was sequenced during a study of T cell responses to AZD1222 COVID-19 vaccine. Looking at the study overall: Second-dose intervals of approximately 4 or approximately 12 weeks were pooled.

CDR1 SNHLY and CDR2 FYNNEI come from the germline V gene. This CDR3 contains 15 residues. Trimming at V came to 6 bases and at J to 2 bases, leaving 4 bases not matched to a gene. A note on this clone: No antigen is known for it.

Only in-frame clones appear in the TCRdb table, and some are missing; sequencing was by immunoSEQ multiplex PCR. The repertoire holds about 140,000 clones, 90% seen once, with about 3.5% in the top ten. Study conclusions and caveats: Only after the peak T cell response were repertoires sampled.

The sequence came from an adult in good health. The starting material was peripheral blood, obtained on day 0 of AZD1222 vaccination. The chain has TRBV2 and TRBJ1-5, with TRBD1 matching over 10 bases. As DNA, the CDR3 is TGTGCCAGCAGGGGACAGGGGTTGGGCAATCAGCCCCAGCATTTT. Residues: CASRGQGLGNQPQHF.